The clone carrying this T cell receptor (beta chain) was observed a single time. Authors' analysis steps: Estimation of nucleated cell counts was performed using reference gene primer amplification. Sequencing used immunoSEQ multiplex PCR; TCRdb keeps in-frame clones, though not all of them. For V, J and clone size, that table is used; D and trimming come from the DNA. The sample holds 100,000 or so clones, roughly 92% seen once. This sample was included in a study of blood T cell repertoires in COVID-19. Study background: COVID-19 samples collected from the United States, Italy and Spain covered acute and convalescent phases. From T cells, B-cell-depleted T cells, or PBMCs came the material, which was cDNA or gDNA.

The CDR3 totals 14 residues. This chain uses TRBV21-1 with TRBJ1-5; the table assigns TRBD1, which was not confirmed against the DNA. TRBV21-1 has pseudogene status. The sequenced material came from peripheral blood. The TCR sequence derives from a man aged 65 to 85 with acute or convalescent COVID-19. The CDR3 loop is CASSKVRDNQPQHF. The CDR3 region has the DNA TGTGCCAGCAGCAAGGTCAGGGATAATCAGCCCCAGCATTTT.